This T cell receptor (beta chain) was observed in a study of cytomegalovirus exposure and HLA in healthy donors (dated by TCRdb to 2015 to 2018). About the full investigation: The 666 repertoires of the first cohort and the 120 or so validation repertoires were produced on the same platform, according to a later analysis. Along with the approximately 670-subject first cohort, a separate validation cohort of 120 different subjects was used. To predict cytomegalovirus infection status, the study combined high-throughput TCR immunosequencing, statistical association of individual TCRs with disease status, and machine learning. The aim of the study was to test whether cataloging public T cell receptors could identify signatures of past pathogen exposure.

Comments on this clone: The antigen this receptor binds is unknown. No base quality values were provided; no much bigger clone lies one nucleotide off.

CDR1 and CDR2 are read off the germline V gene as SGHAT and FQNNGV. V is pruned by 2 bases and J by 5 bases, leaving 5 bases of the junction without a gene match. The CDR3, from cysteine to phenylalanine, totals 14 residues. The retained sequence is limited to the CDR3, 42 bases, with the frame set at the first base. Study-wide findings and limitations: Most TCR sequences were observed very rarely across donors, whereas some public TCRs were present in many individuals. The classifier was reported to diagnose cytomegalovirus status with high specificity and sensitivity in both the original and validation cohorts. A later analysis lacked HLA typing for the validation cohort, so it scored co-occurrence in that cohort across all 120 repertoires. It was suggested by the authors that the approach could potentially be generalized to other disease states and immunological phenotypes. A total of fewer than 200 TCR beta chains were listed by the study as associated with cytomegalovirus. Subsequent analysis determined that TCRs grouped into clusters in the first cohort also showed a tendency toward co-occurrence across the 120 validation repertoires, and roughly 94% of cluster scores exceeded 0. In vitro tests confirmed that a few of the cytomegalovirus-associated TCR beta chains recognize cytomegalovirus antigens.

Separate from the approximately 670-subject first cohort, the validation cohort of 120 subjects was the group to which the donors belonged. To prepare the library, the immunoSEQ multiplex PCR assay was applied. The original methods were these. To diagnose cytomegalovirus status from the catalog of TCR beta chain sequences, a statistical classification framework was built. TCRdb limited this immuneACCESS table to in-frame rearrangements with V and J called. A share of clones is missing; checked studies link under half to unresolved V genes, and the rest is unexplained. That table furnishes V, J and clone size, whereas the DNA furnished D and trimming. This sample has 150,000 to 200,000 clones in its table, and approximately 87% of those were observed once. Together, the top ten hold about 1.5% of the sample.

The TCR comes from a young woman in good health and CMV-seronegative. The sample comprised PBMCs. The V and J segments used are TRBV11-2 and TRBJ2-5; 7 bases in between match TRBD2. Read as DNA, the sequence is TGTGCCAGCAGCTTATCAAGCGGGACGGAGACCCAGTACTTC. The encoded protein is CASSLSSGTETQYF.